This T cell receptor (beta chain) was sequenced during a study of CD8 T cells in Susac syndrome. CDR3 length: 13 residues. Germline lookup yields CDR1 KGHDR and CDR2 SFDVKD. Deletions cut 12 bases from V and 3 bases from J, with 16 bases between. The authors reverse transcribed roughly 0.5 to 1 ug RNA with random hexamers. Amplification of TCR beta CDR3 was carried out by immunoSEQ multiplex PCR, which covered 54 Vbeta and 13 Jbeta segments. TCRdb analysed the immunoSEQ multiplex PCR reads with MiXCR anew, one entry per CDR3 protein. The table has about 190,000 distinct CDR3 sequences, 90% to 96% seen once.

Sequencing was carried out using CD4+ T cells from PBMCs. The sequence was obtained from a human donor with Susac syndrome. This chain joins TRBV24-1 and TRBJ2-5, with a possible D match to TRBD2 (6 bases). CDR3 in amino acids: CASQRGGEETQYF. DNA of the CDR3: TGTGCCTCGCAGAGAGGCGGGGAAGAGACCCAGTACTTC.